Sequencing of this T cell receptor (beta chain) was carried out in a study of identical twins (dated by TCRdb to 2016 to 2018). Turning to the overall study: To test whether fetal clonotypes persist, the study used deep sequencing on TCR alpha and beta repertoires from monozygotic twins, unrelated adults of various ages, and cord blood. To rule out contamination, the twin experiments were replicated at different times with different library preparation protocols. The paper as a whole reports these results and caveats: Because the same donors could not be followed over many years, conclusions were based on cross-sectional statistical analysis. In beta out-of-frame sequences, excess twin sharing was weaker, because having fewer shared sequences lowered the signal-to-noise ratio. Invariant T cells such as MAIT and iNKT could partly confound zero-insertion analyses, though diverse VJ usage argued against this for most clonotypes. Out-of-frame TCR alpha sharing in monozygotic twins was systematically underestimated by recombination models, whereas sharing between unrelated individuals was in agreement with the recombination models. Fewer insertions were carried by abundant cord blood beta clonotypes; a weaker similar trend was observed in young adult naive repertoires, while no such trend was observed in memory repertoires. Compared with coincidental sharing between unrelated individuals, out-of-frame TCR alpha sequences shared between twins showed an excess of sequences with low generation probability.

This clonotype has more than one count but fewer than ten. It lacks a known antigen. No base qualities exist here, and no much larger clone lies one base off it. Trimming removed 0 bases from V and 5 bases from J, leaving 6 bases between the germline ends. CDR1 and CDR2 were assigned from the germline V gene as KGHDR and SFDVKD. The CDR3 goes from the cysteine to the phenylalanine over 14 residues. Only the CDR3 part of the read is kept: 42 bases, read in frame from the first base. Library preparation employed 5' RACE. The instrument given in TCRdb is Illumina HiSeq 2000. Template switching introduced a universal primer binding site; the final cDNA contained a unique molecular identifier, enabling accurate counting of TCR cDNA molecules. First-strand cDNA for TCR alpha and beta chains was synthesized from specific primers in the conserved constant-segment region. Each cDNA library was double barcoded, with a SMART-Mk sample barcode plus Illumina barcodes, to control for contamination. TruSeq adapter sequences, together with Illumina sample barcodes, were added in two successive PCR steps. TCR alpha and beta cDNA libraries were sequenced on the Illumina HiSeq platform with custom primers. From the authors' description of their analysis: MiGEC processed the raw reads to extract unique molecular identifiers, while MiXCR was used to determine the CDR3 positions. For each individual, recombination models were inferred using an EM algorithm with the repgenHMM and IGoR tools. The analysis of shared clonotypes was done with the tcR package in R, with sharing normalized by the product of cloneset sizes. To study raw recombination without the effects of thymic and clonal selection, out-of-frame nonproductive sequences were analyzed. TCRdb reran the public reads through fastp at Q25 and MiXCR, keeping productive beta chains. Each entry merges the rows of one CDR3 protein and shows their most common DNA and genes. These V and J calls derive from TCRdb rather than the authors' analysis. The table for this sample lists about 690,000 distinct CDR3 sequences; 5.5% to 7.5% of them were counted only once. The ten largest clones add up to 1.5% to 2% of the sample.

All donors were healthy Caucasians. Three unrelated non-twin adults were also sequenced: a male aged 18 to 30, a male aged 50 to 59 and a female aged 50 to 59. Miltenyi CD45RO+ enrichment and human naive T-cell isolation kits were used to isolate memory (CD45RO+) and naive T cells from PBMC. The TCR was taken from a man aged 18 to 29 in good health. The V and J segments used are TRBV24-1 and TRBJ2-2, with no D gene named confidently. Sequencing was done on a sample of naive T cells sorted from blood. The sample's cell subset or site, from its label and the paper: cells isolated with a human naive T-cell isolation kit. The CDR3 in this case is CATSDLRKTGELFF. The DNA sequence is given as TGTGCCACCAGTGATTTGCGGAAAACCGGGGAGCTGTTTTTT.